One and the same sample provided the 19 T cell receptor beta chains below, sequenced in a study of T cell responses to AZD1222 COVID-19 vaccine. This table comes from immunoSEQ multiplex PCR, and its TCRdb copy is limited to in-frame clones, with some not included. The table shows around 130,000 clones, with just under 95% occurring only once. Sample: peripheral blood, taken on day 0 of AZD1222 vaccination. The receptors here all came from an adult in good health.

This clone was counted between two and nine times. The same CDR3 also results from other DNA sequences found in this sample. V usage is TRBV15 and J usage is TRBJ1-1; D unclear. CDR1 is LNHNV and CDR2 is YYDKDF in the germline V gene (reference sequence). Deletions cut 3 bases from V and 3 bases from J, with 5 bases between. CDR3 length equals 12 residues. The chain's CDR3 is CATSRGYTEAFF. The CDR3 DNA reads TGTGCCACCAGCAGGGGGTACACTGAAGCTTTCTTT.

The rearrangement uses TRBV20-1 and TRBJ2-1; weak D call: TRBD1 (6 bases). Germline CDR1 reads DFQATT; CDR2 reads SNEGSKA (reference sequence). Deletions cut 3 bases from V and 8 bases from J, with 14 bases between. CDR3 size: 13 residues. The CDR3 DNA reads TGCAGTGCTAGTCAGAGAGGGGGATATGAGCAGTTCTTC. Translated: CSASQRGGYEQFF.

The chain is built from TRBV6-5 and TRBJ1-1; no firm D call. Trimming stripped 9 bases from V and 1 base from J, with 3 bases between. Germline CDR1 and CDR2: MNHEY and SVGAGI. This CDR3 comprises 10 residues. The CDR3 region has the DNA TGTGCCAGTACGAACACTGAAGCTTTCTTT. Its protein is CASTNTEAFF.

This chain links TRBV5-1 with TRBJ2-2; 12 bases line up with TRBD2. The CDR3 runs 18 residues. Germline CDR1 reads SGHRS; CDR2 reads YFSETQ. After removal of 4 bases from V and 4 bases from J, the junction contained 11 bases not matched to a gene. CDR3 amino acids: CASSTASSGRASTGELFF. The DNA for the CDR3 is TGCGCCAGCAGCACTGCCTCTAGCGGGAGGGCCAGCACCGGGGAGCTGTTTTTT. The variable domain in full, with the rest retrieved from reference TRBV5-1 and TRBJ2-2, is KAGVTQTPRYLIKTRGQQVTLSCSPISGHRSVSWYQQTPGQGLQFLFEYFSETQRNKGNFPGRFSGRQFSNSRSEMNVSTLELGDSALYLCASSTASSGRASTGELFFGEGSRLTVL.

This chain links TRBV3-1 (or the pseudogene TRBV3-2) with TRBJ1-1; 10 bases align to TRBD1. Germline V lookup: CDR1 LGHDT, CDR2 YNNKEL (reference sequence). The V segment lost 1 base and the J segment 1 base; nucleotides outside the gene matches: 3. The CDR3 spans 16 residues. The CDR3 region has the DNA TGTGCCAGCAGCCAAGTTCGGACAGGGGGGAACACTGAAGCTTTCTTT. Translation: CASSQVRTGGNTEAFF.

The rearrangement joins TRBV23-1 to TRBJ1-1, with D unresolved. TRBV23-1 belongs to the ORF category, with a function that is uncertain. Trimming shortened V by 7 bases and J by 0 bases, and 9 bases separated the two germline ends. The CDR3 is 13 residues long. The CDR3 is CASILRVNTEAFF. CDR3 DNA: TGCGCCAGCATTTTAAGGGTGAACACTGAAGCTTTCTTT.

V gene TRBV23-1 combines with J gene TRBJ1-4; weak D call: TRBD1 (5 bases). Being an ORF, TRBV23-1 has a function that is uncertain. V was trimmed by 4 bases and J by 4 bases, leaving 13 bases between them. The CDR3 runs 15 residues. Written as DNA, the CDR3 is TGCGCCAGCAGTCGTCAACCAGGGCGTAATGAAAAACTGTTTTTT. Protein sequence: CASSRQPGRNEKLFF.

The DNA for the CDR3 is TGCGCCAGCAGCTTGACCGCTCAGGGAGTTTGGCATTTT. This translates into CASSLTAQGVWHF. The chain couples TRBV5-1 to TRBJ1-5; maybe TRBD1 (5 bases). CDR1 is SGHRS and CDR2 is YFSETQ in the germline V gene. The CDR3 runs 13 residues. The ends were cut back, 1 base at V and 15 bases at J, with 17 bases in the middle. Full variable domain (missing parts from reference TRBV5-1 and TRBJ1-5): KAGVTQTPRYLIKTRGQQVTLSCSPISGHRSVSWYQQTPGQGLQFLFEYFSETQRNKGNFPGRFSGRQFSNSRSEMNVSTLELGDSALYLCASSLTAQGVWHFGDGTRLSIL.

V is TRBV11-3 and J is TRBJ1-3; possible D gene TRBD1, 6 bases. Trimming cost V 0 bases and J 4 bases, with 16 bases left between them. This CDR3 spans 17 amino acids. Germline V gene sequence: CDR1 SGHNT, CDR2 YENEEA. The CDR3: CASSLDRIRGEGNTIYF. The CDR3 nucleotides read TGTGCCAGCAGCTTAGACAGGATCAGGGGCGAGGGAAACACCATATATTTT.

The chain has TRBV11-2 and TRBJ1-2, with unresolved D. V lost 4 bases and J 1 base, leaving 10 bases between the germline ends. The germline V gene encodes CDR1 SGHAT and CDR2 FQNNGV. The CDR3 is 14 residues long. CDR3 in amino acids: CASSSRKDNYGYTF. The DNA of the CDR3 is TGTGCCAGCAGCTCCCGAAAGGATAACTATGGCTACACCTTC.

The rearrangement links TRBV7-9 to TRBJ2-1, with D possibly being TRBD2 (6 bases). Trimming pared 1 base from V and 2 bases from J, leaving 12 bases between. The CDR3 consists of 16 residues. CDR1 is SEHNR and CDR2 is FQNEAQ in the germline V gene (reference sequence). The DNA of the CDR3 is TGTGCCAGCAGCTTAGTGTATGCGGGGACCTACAATGAGCAGTTCTTC. Amino acids: CASSLVYAGTYNEQFF.

V and J are TRBV4-1 and TRBJ1-5; the match to TRBD1 covers 9 bases. The CDR3 length is 17 residues. V dropped 1 base and J dropped 6; count of bases not matched to a gene: 10. Germline V gives CDR1 MGHRA, CDR2 YSYEKL. CDR3 protein: CASSQGRTGGRGQPQHF. The CDR3 DNA reads TGCGCCAGCAGCCAAGGCCGAACAGGGGGCAGAGGTCAGCCCCAGCATTTT.

V and J are TRBV3-1 (or the pseudogene TRBV3-2) and TRBJ2-7; D uncertain. V shed 4 bases and J shed 1 base, with 2 bases lying between them. CDR1 is LGHDT and CDR2 is YNNKEL in the germline V gene (reference sequence). This CDR3 is built from 11 residues. The DNA of the CDR3 is TGTGCCAGCAGCCTATCCTACGAGCAGTACTTC. It yields the protein CASSLSYEQYF.

V gene TRBV6-4 combines with J gene TRBJ2-3; TRBD2 might be the D (6 bases). Germline loops: CDR1 MRHNA, CDR2 SNTAGT. The CDR3 runs to 15 residues. The V and J ends lost 3 bases and 4 bases respectively, with 14 bases between them. The CDR3 DNA reads as TGTGCCAGCAGTGAAAACTCCGGGGGTGCAGATACGCAGTATTTT. Translating gives CASSENSGGADTQYF.

This clone appeared once. The gene calls are TRBV7-9 and TRBJ1-1; no definite D call. This CDR3 comprises 15 residues. The germline CDR1 and CDR2 sequences are SEHNR and FQNEAQ (reference sequence). The V and J ends lost 1 base and 4 bases respectively, with 13 bases between them. For the CDR3, the DNA is TGTGCCAGCAGCTTAGGAATAGGGTCTATCACTGAAGCTTTCTTT. Protein: CASSLGIGSITEAFF.

CDR3 sequence reads: CASSQVGPLYGYTF. CDR3 bases: TGTGCCAGCAGTCAGGTGGGGCCCCTCTATGGCTACACCTTC. V usage is TRBV28 and J usage is TRBJ1-2, with D possibly being TRBD1 (5 bases). Looked up from germline, CDR1 is MDHEN and CDR2 is SYDVKM. The CDR3 contains 14 residues. The ends were cut back, 5 bases at V and 4 bases at J, with 14 bases in the middle.

This chain joins TRBV19 and TRBJ2-1; the D gene is possibly TRBD1 (6 bases). Looked up from germline, CDR1 is LNHDA and CDR2 is SQIVND (reference sequence). Trimming stripped 3 bases from V and 10 bases from J, with 10 bases between. The CDR3 sequence is 12 residues long. In DNA, the CDR3 is TGTGCCAGTAGTATGGGACATGGAGAGCAGTTCTTC. Translation gives CASSMGHGEQFF.

This clone was counted between two and nine times. The chain is built from TRBV9 and TRBJ2-1; 10 positions match TRBD2. V shed 1 base, J shed 2 bases, and the junction held 3 bases outside the gene matches. This CDR3 comprises 16 residues. Looked up from germline, CDR1 is SGDLS and CDR2 is YYNGEE. CDR3 sequence: CASSVSLAGAYNEQFF. The CDR3, as DNA: TGTGCCAGCAGCGTATCTCTAGCGGGAGCCTACAATGAGCAGTTCTTC.

The chain links TRBV7-2 to TRBJ2-1; 14 positions match TRBD2. The CDR3 is 16 amino acids. CDR1 is SGHTA, CDR2 FQGNSA, per germline. Trimming took 4 bases from V and 7 from J; bases not matched to a gene: 6. The CDR3 loop is CASSSAGTSGSNEQFF. The CDR3 DNA is TGTGCCAGCAGCTCCGCCGGGACTAGCGGGAGTAATGAGCAGTTCTTC.